The rows below give T cell receptor beta chains drawn from one sample of a study of cytotoxic CD8 clonotypes in ibrutinib-treated CLL. Only in-frame clones appear in the TCRdb table, and some are missing; sequencing was by immunoSEQ multiplex PCR. The sample has 250,000 to 350,000 clones, 65% to 85% seen once. Sequencing used PBMCs, obtained at disease progression, from a patient treated with ibrutinib. The receptors were gathered from a human donor with chronic lymphocytic leukemia. CDR3s leave out the opening cysteine and the closing phenylalanine or tryptophan. Fields, in order: V gene, J gene, CDR3 protein.

V: TRBV7-3
J: TRBJ2-3
CDR3: ASSLRGSSGHTDTQY

V: TRBV6-4
J: TRBJ2-7
CDR3: ASSDSPPEATGGDEQY

V: TRBV27
J: TRBJ2-3
CDR3: ASRPTGTLPDTQY

V: TRBV6-1
J: TRBJ2-7
CDR3: ASRSSGGTYEQY

V: TRBV28
J: TRBJ2-1
CDR3: ASTTWGDLDEQF

V: TRBV14
J: TRBJ1-2
CDR3: ASSQFSTNYGYT

V: TRBV2
J: TRBJ1-6
CDR3: ASSPGQGNSPLH

V: TRBV9
J: TRBJ2-1
CDR3: ASSVVGGLHEQF

V: TRBV5-1
J: TRBJ1-3
CDR3: ASSLDDWPGNTIY

V: TRBV9
J: TRBJ2-7
CDR3: ASSVAPNYEQY

V: TRBV27
J: TRBJ1-2
CDR3: ASSLVGGNNYGYT

V: TRBV15
J: TRBJ2-1
CDR3: ATSRAGQTEGEQF

V: TRBV7-9
J: TRBJ2-7
CDR3: ASSWARGTYEQY

V: TRBV13
J: TRBJ1-2
CDR3: ASSNIAQGARGYT

V: TRBV11-2
J: TRBJ2-2
CDR3: ASSRPGLNTGELF

V: TRBV18
J: TRBJ2-7
CDR3: ASSPPVLLAGGPQGVYEQY

V: TRBV7-7
J: TRBJ2-5
CDR3: ASSFRIQETQY

V: TRBV19
J: TRBJ1-1
CDR3: ASSIGTANTEAF

V: TRBV11-3
J: TRBJ1-2
CDR3: ASSLGGQTRLYGYT

V: TRBV7-2
J: TRBJ1-1
CDR3: ASSLETANTEAF

V: TRBV4-1
J: TRBJ1-5
CDR3: ASSQGGGQGVNQPQH

V: TRBV11-2
J: TRBJ2-5
CDR3: ASSFAAIGAQY

V: TRBV5-8
J: TRBJ1-4
CDR3: ASSTAHRGANEKLF

V: TRBV19
J: TRBJ2-3
CDR3: ASSIRSDTQY

V: TRBV5-6
J: TRBJ1-3
CDR3: ASSLFGNTIY

V: TRBV7-3
J: TRBJ2-7
CDR3: ASSLSPADEQY

V: TRBV7-2
J: TRBJ2-1
CDR3: ASSFRWPGAPSSYNEQF

V: TRBV27
J: TRBJ1-1
CDR3: ASSWAWDTEAF

V: TRBV7-9
J: TRBJ2-6
CDR3: ASRGNVLT

V: TRBV2
J: TRBJ1-2
CDR3: ASSEALDPRGYGYT

V: TRBV19
J: TRBJ2-5
CDR3: ASSRTSGSQETQY

V: TRBV7-2
J: TRBJ2-3
CDR3: ASSFRLAGLFTDTQY

V: TRBV7-2
J: TRBJ2-5
CDR3: ASSPGTGGGKTQY

V: TRBV25-1
J: TRBJ1-1
CDR3: ASTPRRGRNTEAF

V: TRBV28
J: TRBJ2-3
CDR3: ASSPLQGFGTDTQY

V: TRBV4-1
J: TRBJ2-2
CDR3: ASSPAGGTNTGELF

V: TRBV4-1
J: TRBJ2-1
CDR3: ASSQGTSSHEQF

V: TRBV4-2
J: TRBJ1-2
CDR3: ASSQPIRTGDENYGYT

V: TRBV19
J: TRBJ1-2
CDR3: ASRHRAPLSYGYT

V: TRBV6-5
J: TRBJ1-1
CDR3: ASRVTGADTEAF

V: TRBV5-1
J: TRBJ2-2
CDR3: ASSSRTGQGTGELF

V: TRBV19
J: TRBJ1-5
CDR3: ASSRPDGPQH

V: TRBV4-1
J: TRBJ2-3
CDR3: ASSHGFADTQY

V: TRBV28
J: TRBJ2-2
CDR3: ASSFQVRGGELF

V: TRBV27
J: TRBJ1-2
CDR3: ASRPGSNYGYT

V: TRBV19
J: TRBJ1-4
CDR3: ASSITLGGNEKLF

V: TRBV27
J: TRBJ1-5
CDR3: ASSYRGLSQPQH

V: TRBV5-1
J: TRBJ2-2
CDR3: ASREMPNKGELF

V: TRBV29-1
J: TRBJ2-7
CDR3: SVRTGGSSYEQY